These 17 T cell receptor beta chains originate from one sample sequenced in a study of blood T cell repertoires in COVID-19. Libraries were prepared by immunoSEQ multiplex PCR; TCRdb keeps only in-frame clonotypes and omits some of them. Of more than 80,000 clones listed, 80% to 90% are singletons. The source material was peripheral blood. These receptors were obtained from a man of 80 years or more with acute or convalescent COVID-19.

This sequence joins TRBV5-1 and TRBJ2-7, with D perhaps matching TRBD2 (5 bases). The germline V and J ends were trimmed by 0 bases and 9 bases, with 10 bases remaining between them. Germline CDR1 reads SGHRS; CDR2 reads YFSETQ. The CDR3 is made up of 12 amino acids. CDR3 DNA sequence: TGCGCCAGCAGCTTGGTTGGGGAGACGCAGTACTTC. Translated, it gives CASSLVGETQYF.

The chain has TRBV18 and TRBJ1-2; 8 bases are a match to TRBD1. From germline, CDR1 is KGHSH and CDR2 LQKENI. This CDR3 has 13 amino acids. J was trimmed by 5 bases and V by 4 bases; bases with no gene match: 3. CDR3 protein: CASSLGQGYGYTF. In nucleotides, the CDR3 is TGTGCCAGCTCACTCGGACAGGGTTATGGCTACACCTTC.

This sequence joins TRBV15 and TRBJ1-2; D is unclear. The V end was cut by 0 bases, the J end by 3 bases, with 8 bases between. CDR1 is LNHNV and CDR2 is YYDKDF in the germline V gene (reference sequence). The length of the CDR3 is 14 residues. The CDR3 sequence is CATSREATDYGYTF. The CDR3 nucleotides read TGTGCCACCAGCAGAGAAGCCACAGACTATGGCTACACCTTC.

The CDR3 coding sequence is TGTGCCAGTACCCTCCAGGGCTTTAATTCACCCCTCCACTTT. This gives the protein CASTLQGFNSPLHF. This chain joins TRBV19 and TRBJ1-6, with D tentatively TRBD1 (5 bases). Trimming removed 7 bases at V and 6 bases at J, with 13 bases between. From germline, CDR1 is LNHDA and CDR2 SQIVND (reference sequence). This CDR3 is built from 14 residues.

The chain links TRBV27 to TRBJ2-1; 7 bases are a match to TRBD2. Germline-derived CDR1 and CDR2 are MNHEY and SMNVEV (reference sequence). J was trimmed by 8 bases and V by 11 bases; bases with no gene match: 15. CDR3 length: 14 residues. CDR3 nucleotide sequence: TGTGCCTGTTGGTCCGGGACTAACCAATATGAGCAGTTCTTC. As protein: CACWSGTNQYEQFF.

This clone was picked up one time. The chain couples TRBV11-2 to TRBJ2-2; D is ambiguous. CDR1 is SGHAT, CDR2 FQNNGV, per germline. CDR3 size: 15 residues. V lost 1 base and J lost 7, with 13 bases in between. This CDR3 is CASSLGSLVNGELFF. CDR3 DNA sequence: TGTGCCAGCAGCTTAGGGAGCTTAGTGAACGGGGAGCTGTTTTTT.

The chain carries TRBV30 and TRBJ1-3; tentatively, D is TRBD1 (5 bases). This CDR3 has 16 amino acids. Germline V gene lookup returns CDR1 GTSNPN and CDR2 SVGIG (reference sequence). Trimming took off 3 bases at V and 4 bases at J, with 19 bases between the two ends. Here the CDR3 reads CAWSGTVFLSGNTIYF. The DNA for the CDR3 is TGTGCCTGGAGCGGGACTGTCTTTCTCTCCGGAAACACCATATATTTT.

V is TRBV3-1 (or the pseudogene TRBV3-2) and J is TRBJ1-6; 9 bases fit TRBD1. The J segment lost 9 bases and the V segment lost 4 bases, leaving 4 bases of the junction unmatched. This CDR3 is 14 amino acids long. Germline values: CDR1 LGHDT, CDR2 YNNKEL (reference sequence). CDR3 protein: CASSRQGVRSPLHF. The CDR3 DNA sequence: TGTGCCAGCAGCCGACAGGGGGTACGTTCACCCCTCCACTTT.

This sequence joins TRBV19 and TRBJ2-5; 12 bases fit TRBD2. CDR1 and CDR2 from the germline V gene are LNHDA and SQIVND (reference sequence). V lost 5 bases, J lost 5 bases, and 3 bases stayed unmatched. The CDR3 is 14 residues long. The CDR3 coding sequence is TGTGCCAGTAGTGACCTAGCGGGAGGGGAGACCCAGTACTTC. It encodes CASSDLAGGETQYF.

The CDR3 here is CASSLPLAGGPYNEQFF. The CDR3, as DNA: TGTGCCAGCAGCTTACCCCTAGCGGGAGGGCCATACAATGAGCAGTTCTTC. The chain combines TRBV7-2 with TRBJ2-1, with TRBD2 matching over 12 bases. Germline V gene sequence: CDR1 SGHTA, CDR2 FQGNSA. CDR3 length: 17 amino acids. With V trimmed by 2 bases and J by 4 bases, 6 bases remained unmatched.

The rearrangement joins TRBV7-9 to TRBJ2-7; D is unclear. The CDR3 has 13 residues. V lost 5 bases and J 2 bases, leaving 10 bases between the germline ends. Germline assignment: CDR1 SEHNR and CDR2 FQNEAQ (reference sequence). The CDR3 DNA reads TGTGCCAGCAGCCGCCGACAACCCTACGAGCAGTACTTC. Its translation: CASSRRQPYEQYF.

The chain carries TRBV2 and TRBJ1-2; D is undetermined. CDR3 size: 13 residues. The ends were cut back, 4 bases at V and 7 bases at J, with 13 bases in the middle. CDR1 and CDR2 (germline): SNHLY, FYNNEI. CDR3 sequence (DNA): TGTGCCAGCAGTGTGGTACATAATGGTGGCTACACCTTC. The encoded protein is CASSVVHNGGYTF.

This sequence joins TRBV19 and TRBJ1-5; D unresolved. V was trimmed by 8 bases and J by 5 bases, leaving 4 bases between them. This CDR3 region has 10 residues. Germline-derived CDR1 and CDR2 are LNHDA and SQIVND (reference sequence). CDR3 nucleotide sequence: TGTGCCAGTTCGTATCAGCCCCAGCATTTT. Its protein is CASSYQPQHF.

This chain's CDR3 is CASSFKQGALGKRSQYF. In nucleotides, the CDR3 is TGTGCCAGCAGCTTCAAACAGGGGGCGCTCGGCAAACGGTCCCAGTACTTC. This chain connects TRBV7-8 to TRBJ2-5, with 9 bases lining up with TRBD1. Unmatched junction bases numbered 17, after V lost 3 bases and J lost 9 bases. CDR3 length equals 17 residues. The germline V gene encodes CDR1 SGHVS and CDR2 FQNEAQ.

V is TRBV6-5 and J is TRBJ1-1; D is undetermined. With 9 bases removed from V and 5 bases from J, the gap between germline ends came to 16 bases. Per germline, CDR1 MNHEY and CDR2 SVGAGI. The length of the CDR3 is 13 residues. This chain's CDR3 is CASSVEKRTEAFF. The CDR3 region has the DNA TGTGCCAGTTCAGTGGAGAAGCGGACTGAAGCTTTCTTT.

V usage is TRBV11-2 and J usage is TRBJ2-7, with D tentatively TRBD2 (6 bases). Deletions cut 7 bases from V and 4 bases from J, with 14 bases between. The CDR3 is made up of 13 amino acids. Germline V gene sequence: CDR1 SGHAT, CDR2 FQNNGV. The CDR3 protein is CASKSGTQYEQYF. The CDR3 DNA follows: TGTGCCAGCAAATCCGGGACTCAGTACGAGCAGTACTTC. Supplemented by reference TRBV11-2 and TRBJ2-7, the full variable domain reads EAGVAQSPRYKIIEKRQSVAFWCNPISGHATLYWYQQILGQGPKLLIQFQNNGVVDDSQLPKDRFSAERLKGVDSTLKIQPAKLEDSAVYLCASKSGTQYEQYFGPGTRLTVT.

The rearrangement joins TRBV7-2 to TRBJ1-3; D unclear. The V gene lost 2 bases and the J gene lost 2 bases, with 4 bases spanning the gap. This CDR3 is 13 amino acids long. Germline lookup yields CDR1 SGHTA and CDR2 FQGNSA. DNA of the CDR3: TGTGCCAGCAGCTTACAGGCTGGAAACACCATATATTTT. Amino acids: CASSLQAGNTIYF.